This T cell receptor (beta chain) appears in the sequencing data of a study of blood T cell repertoires in COVID-19. Study-level background: Samples taken during acute and convalescent COVID-19 were collected in the United States, Italy and Spain. PBMCs, B-cell-depleted T cells, or T cells provided the cDNA or gDNA that made up the material.

The V gene lost 0 bases and the J gene lost 4 bases, with 11 bases spanning the gap. In germline, CDR1 is SGDLS, CDR2 YYNGEE. The CDR3 extends over 16 amino acids. The method was immunoSEQ multiplex PCR; TCRdb's version includes in-frame clones alone and lacks a portion of them. The sample consists of more than 150,000 clones, roughly four fifths of them appearing once. This clone has only a few counts. This chain uses TRBV9 with TRBJ2-6, with D possibly TRBD2 on 5 matching bases. The sequence derives from a woman in her twenties or thirties with acute or convalescent COVID-19. The material sequenced was peripheral blood. As DNA, the CDR3 is TGTGCCAGCAGCGTAGGAGGCGGGCCAGGGGCCAACGTCCTGACTTTC. Translated: CASSVGGGPGANVLTF.